A selection of T cell receptor beta chains follows, all from one sample in a study of T cells in Graves' hyperthyroidism and ophthalmopathy. One entry per CDR3 protein results from TCRdb running MiXCR on the multiplex PCR reads. The sample lists approximately 510,000 distinct CDR3 sequences; approximately 49% were seen once. The specimen was peripheral blood or thyroid tissue (not recorded which). All receptors come from an adult woman with Graves' disease, either hyperthyroidism or ophthalmopathy (not recorded which). Both conserved end residues are part of each CDR3. D genes are given only for firm matches.

CDR3aa: CSARAGSKQGAFF; d_gene: -; j_gene: TRBJ1-1; v_gene: TRBV20-1
CDR3aa: CASSVDGSPLHF; d_gene: -; j_gene: TRBJ1-6; v_gene: TRBV9
CDR3aa: CSVGIEAFF; d_gene: -; j_gene: TRBJ1-1; v_gene: TRBV29-1
CDR3aa: CATSESGDRETQYF; d_gene: -; j_gene: TRBJ2-5; v_gene: TRBV24-1
CDR3aa: CASSSPLLPADSYNEQFF; d_gene: -; j_gene: TRBJ2-1; v_gene: TRBV12-3/TRBV12-4
CDR3aa: CSVVRQGNTEAFF; d_gene: -; j_gene: TRBJ1-1; v_gene: TRBV29-1
CDR3aa: CASSVTSPTGTGELFF; d_gene: -; j_gene: TRBJ2-2; v_gene: TRBV2
CDR3aa: CASRQNRTGGDYGYTF; d_gene: TRBD1; j_gene: TRBJ1-2; v_gene: TRBV6-5
CDR3aa: CSARDVAGWSNQPQHF; d_gene: -; j_gene: TRBJ1-5; v_gene: TRBV20-1
CDR3aa: CSVGGDYTPGDTQYF; d_gene: -; j_gene: TRBJ2-3; v_gene: TRBV29-1
CDR3aa: CASSQRLGGGRNEHF; d_gene: -; j_gene: TRBJ1-5; v_gene: TRBV4-1
CDR3aa: CASSSRRGNEAFF; d_gene: -; j_gene: TRBJ1-1; v_gene: TRBV7-9
CDR3aa: CASSLEGSGRAHEQYF; d_gene: TRBD2; j_gene: TRBJ2-7; v_gene: TRBV7-9
CDR3aa: CATGDFVTGELFF; d_gene: -; j_gene: TRBJ2-2; v_gene: TRBV24-1
CDR3aa: CASSLGSGGNYEQYF; d_gene: -; j_gene: TRBJ2-7; v_gene: TRBV11-2
CDR3aa: CSAREGRTYEQYF; d_gene: -; j_gene: TRBJ2-7; v_gene: TRBV20-1
CDR3aa: CAYRGANTEAFF; d_gene: TRBD1; j_gene: TRBJ1-1; v_gene: TRBV28
CDR3aa: CASSVGVGREQYF; d_gene: -; j_gene: TRBJ2-7; v_gene: TRBV9
CDR3aa: CSVERGGEQYF; d_gene: -; j_gene: TRBJ2-7; v_gene: TRBV29-1
CDR3aa: CATQGQGISGANVLTF; d_gene: -; j_gene: TRBJ2-6; v_gene: TRBV10-3
CDR3aa: CSVEYGREQYF; d_gene: -; j_gene: TRBJ2-7; v_gene: TRBV29-1
CDR3aa: CASSFLQGSQETQYF; d_gene: TRBD1; j_gene: TRBJ2-5; v_gene: TRBV11-2
CDR3aa: CASSLARSNQPQHF; d_gene: -; j_gene: TRBJ1-5; v_gene: TRBV12-3/TRBV12-4
CDR3aa: CASSDRGAYEQYF; d_gene: TRBD1; j_gene: TRBJ2-7; v_gene: TRBV11-2
CDR3aa: CSVELSEITDTQYF; d_gene: -; j_gene: TRBJ2-3; v_gene: TRBV29-1
CDR3aa: CASSLWEQGTGEQYF; d_gene: TRBD1; j_gene: TRBJ2-7; v_gene: TRBV7-9
CDR3aa: CASRIGPLNTEAFF; d_gene: -; j_gene: TRBJ1-1; v_gene: TRBV9
CDR3aa: CASSLTGGTQPQHF; d_gene: TRBD1; j_gene: TRBJ1-5; v_gene: TRBV6-6
CDR3aa: CASSRTTRNTIYF; d_gene: -; j_gene: TRBJ1-3; v_gene: TRBV12-3/TRBV12-4
CDR3aa: CATSRALWSGDQPQHF; d_gene: -; j_gene: TRBJ1-5; v_gene: TRBV15
CDR3aa: CASSEGVGGVRQPQHF; d_gene: -; j_gene: TRBJ1-5; v_gene: TRBV2
CDR3aa: CSAREGGGRSTLKETQYF; d_gene: TRBD2; j_gene: TRBJ2-5; v_gene: TRBV20-1